The 26 T cell receptor beta chains below were found in one sample sequenced in a study of T cell responses to AZD1222 COVID-19 vaccine. Here immunoSEQ multiplex PCR was the method, and the copy in TCRdb shows in-frame clones only, minus some. The data contain around 110,000 clones, approximately 83% of them singletons. The sequenced sample was peripheral blood, obtained on day 0 of MenACWY control vaccination. The receptors come from an adult in good health.

This clone was seen just once. The V and J genes are TRBV2 and TRBJ1-1; 7 bases fit TRBD1. CDR1 is SNHLY, CDR2 FYNNEI, per germline. With 4 bases clipped from V and 1 base from J, the junction kept 6 bases outside the gene matches. The CDR3 length is 15 residues. The CDR3 spells CASSGQGMGNTEAFF. Here the CDR3 DNA reads TGTGCCAGCAGTGGACAGGGAATGGGGAACACTGAAGCTTTCTTT.

In this sample, this clone turned up a few times. V and J are TRBV25-1 and TRBJ1-6; unclear D gene. The CDR3 extends over 14 amino acids. Deletions cut 3 bases from V and 10 bases from J, with 13 bases between. The germline CDR1 and CDR2 sequences are MGHDK and SYGVNS. CDR3 residues: CASSDSPGNSPLHF. The CDR3 DNA reads as TGTGCCAGCAGTGACAGCCCGGGTAACTCACCCCTCCACTTT.

The gene calls are TRBV9 and TRBJ2-5, with D possibly TRBD2 on 6 matching bases. V lost 4 bases and J 3 bases, leaving 10 bases between the germline ends. This CDR3 spans 13 amino acids. The V gene's germline CDR1 is SGDLS and CDR2 YYNGEE. As DNA, the CDR3 is TGTGCCAGCAGCCCTCGACTAGAAGAGACCCAGTACTTC. Translating it yields CASSPRLEETQYF.

V gene TRBV19 combines with J gene TRBJ2-1, with 9 bases matching TRBD2. The CDR3 is 17 amino acids. CDR1 and CDR2 (germline): LNHDA, SQIVND (reference sequence). V lost 5 bases and J lost 1; bases outside the gene matches: 9. CDR3 sequence reads: CASSPYQTSGSYNEQFF. The CDR3 region has the DNA TGTGCCAGTAGTCCCTACCAGACTAGCGGATCCTACAATGAGCAGTTCTTC.

The chain has TRBV6-5 and TRBJ2-1; 10 bases are shared with TRBD1. Losses at the gene ends were 2 bases for V and 9 bases for J; bases not matched to a gene: 7. Germline lookup yields CDR1 MNHEY and CDR2 SVGAGI. The CDR3 length is 15 residues. In DNA, the CDR3 is TGTGCCAGCAGTTACAGAGGACAGGGGGTCCCTGAGCAGTTCTTC. Amino acid sequence: CASSYRGQGVPEQFF.

The V gene is TRBV28, the J gene TRBJ1-1, with a weak D call TRBD1 (5 bases). V lost 6 bases and J 0 bases, leaving 11 bases between the germline ends. Germline V gene data show CDR1 as MDHEN and CDR2 as SYDVKM. The CDR3 runs to 14 residues. The CDR3 region has the DNA TGTGCCAGCAGCTACGGGGGGTTGAACACTGAAGCTTTCTTT. Amino acids: CASSYGGLNTEAFF.

The rearrangement joins TRBV7-9 to TRBJ2-7, with 9 bases lining up with TRBD1. Trimming cost V 3 bases and J 3 bases; bases outside gene matches: 0. The CDR3 is 13 amino acids. The germline CDR1 and CDR2 sequences are SEHNR and FQNEAQ (reference sequence). CDR3 sequence (DNA): TGTGCCAGCAGCTTGACAGGGGGCTACGAGCAGTACTTC. Its translation is CASSLTGGYEQYF.

A few counts support this clone. The chain uses TRBV7-9 and TRBJ1-2, with a tentative D call TRBD1 (6 bases). With 10 bases removed from V and 0 bases from J, the gap between germline ends came to 21 bases. Germline assignment: CDR1 SEHNR and CDR2 FQNEAQ (reference sequence). The CDR3 spans 16 residues. CDR3 sequence (DNA): TGTGCCACCGCGGACAGCGATAACTACTCTAACTATGGCTACACCTTC. Protein: CATADSDNYSNYGYTF.

V is TRBV10-3 and J is TRBJ2-4; D tentatively fits TRBD1 or TRBD2 (5 bases each). The CDR3 loop spans 14 amino acids. Deletions cut 2 bases from V and 9 bases from J, with 14 bases between. Germline V gene sequence: CDR1 ENHRY, CDR2 SYGVKD. CDR3 amino acids: CAISEGDPEAIQYF. The CDR3 coding sequence is TGTGCCATCAGTGAGGGGGACCCGGAGGCCATTCAGTACTTC.

J is TRBJ1-4 and V is TRBV19; D perhaps matches TRBD1 (6 bases). Between the trimmed V and J ends, which lost 9 bases and 7 bases, there was a span of 15 bases. The CDR3 spans 13 residues. Germline V gives CDR1 LNHDA, CDR2 SQIVND (reference sequence). CDR3 sequence (DNA): TGTGCCAGAAAGGGGGGCTGGGGTGAAAAACTGTTTTTT. It translates to CARKGGWGEKLFF.

V and J are TRBV19 and TRBJ2-1, with D perhaps TRBD2 (6 bases). CDR3 length equals 14 residues. V was cut by 8 bases and J by 6 bases, with 17 bases left in between. Germline CDR1 is LNHDA and CDR2 is SQIVND (reference sequence). In DNA form, the CDR3 reads TGTGCCAGTGGCATTGGCGGGACGGCCAATGAGCAGTTCTTC. This encodes CASGIGGTANEQFF. Combining the CDR3 with reference TRBV19 and TRBJ2-1 gives the whole variable domain DGGITQSPKYLFRKEGQNVTLSCEQNLNHDAMYWYRQDPGQGLRLIYYSQIVNDFQKGDIAEGYSVSREKKESFPLTVTSAQKNPTAFYLCASGIGGTANEQFFGPGTRLTVL.

V and J are TRBV18 and TRBJ2-1; D is unclear. CDR1 is KGHSH and CDR2 is LQKENI in the germline V gene. The CDR3 contains 16 residues. The V end was cut by 6 bases, the J end by 3 bases, with 18 bases between. The CDR3 DNA follows: TGTGCCAGCTCGTCCCAGGCCGGTGGGAACTACAATGAGCAGTTCTTC. This translates into CASSSQAGGNYNEQFF.

This clone was counted a single time. The genes are TRBV18 and TRBJ2-7; tentative D call: TRBD1 (7 bases). V was shortened by 5 bases and J by 3 bases, with 14 bases between the two germline ends. This CDR3 region has 14 residues. Germline CDR1 reads KGHSH; CDR2 reads LQKENI. The CDR3 is CASSGGGANYEQYF. The CDR3 DNA reads TGTGCCAGCTCAGGAGGGGGCGCGAACTACGAGCAGTACTTC.

Only a few counts were recorded for this clone. The genes are TRBV28 and TRBJ1-6; TRBD1 agrees at 8 bases. V lost 8 bases and J lost 5; bases outside the gene matches: 11. Germline V gives CDR1 MDHEN, CDR2 SYDVKM. This CDR3 region has 16 residues. The CDR3 is CASEVRGLGDNSPLHF. The CDR3 DNA follows: TGTGCCAGCGAGGTCAGGGGGCTGGGAGATAATTCACCCCTCCACTTT.

The genes are TRBV3-1 (or the pseudogene TRBV3-2) and TRBJ2-2, with D uncertain. V dropped 4 bases and J dropped 7 bases, with 10 bases sitting between them. Germline V CDR1 and CDR2: LGHDT, YNNKEL (reference sequence). The CDR3 contains 13 residues. The CDR3 is CASSRGGLGELFF. The CDR3 DNA follows: TGTGCCAGCAGCCGCGGCGGCCTCGGGGAGCTGTTTTTT.

This rearrangement joins TRBV11-3 to TRBJ1-4; TRBD1 matches at 9 bases. There are 19 residues in the CDR3. CDR1 is SGHNT, CDR2 YENEEA, per germline. The V gene end was trimmed by 0 bases and the J gene end by 1 base; junction bases not matched to a gene: 9. CDR3 in amino acids: CASSLDRHRGRKTNEKLFF. In nucleotides, the CDR3 is TGTGCCAGCAGCTTAGACCGTCACAGGGGGCGTAAAACTAATGAAAAACTGTTTTTT.

This chain joins TRBV5-6 and TRBJ1-1; TRBD1 might be the D (6 bases). V was cut by 4 bases and J by 1 base, with 8 bases left in between. CDR3 length: 13 amino acids. Germline V gives CDR1 SGHDT, CDR2 YYEEEE. The CDR3 DNA is TGTGCCAGCAGCCTACAGGGGAACACTGAAGCTTTCTTT. This translates into CASSLQGNTEAFF.

As concerns this clone: The junction shows a germline mismatch at one end, possibly a read error. The V call is TRBV10-2, the J call TRBJ1-5, with 10 bases lining up with TRBD1. Per the germline V gene, CDR1 is WSHSY and CDR2 is SAAADI. CDR3 length equals 14 residues. Here the CDR3 DNA reads TGCGTCAGCAGTGAGACAGGGGGCGGTCAGCCCCAGCATTTT. Translated, it gives CVSSETGGGQPQHF.

The rearrangement joins TRBV4-1 to TRBJ2-7, with D perhaps TRBD1 (6 bases). Germline CDR1 is MGHRA and CDR2 is YSYEKL. Deletions cut 3 bases from V and 4 bases from J, with 10 bases between. The CDR3 is 13 amino acids. The CDR3 DNA reads TGCGCCAGCAGCCACCGGACAGTATACGAGCAGTACTTC. Its protein is CASSHRTVYEQYF.

Only one count was recorded for this clone. The chain couples TRBV6-2 or TRBV6-3 to TRBJ2-3; 10 bases fit TRBD2. V was clipped by 4 bases and J by 2 bases; unmatched bases: 12. The germline V gene has CDR1 MNHEY and CDR2 SVGEGT. The CDR3 is 18 amino acids. The CDR3 DNA is TGTGCCAGCAGTTTCCCGACTCTACTAGCGGGGTCCACAGATACGCAGTATTTT. It yields the protein CASSFPTLLAGSTDTQYF.

The rearrangement joins TRBV6-1 to TRBJ2-7, with D unresolved. Looked up from germline, CDR1 is MNHNS and CDR2 is SASEGT. There are 13 residues in the CDR3. V gave up 2 bases and J gave up 2 bases, with 7 bases separating them. The CDR3 reads CASSEPPTYEQYF. CDR3 DNA: TGTGCCAGCAGTGAACCCCCTACCTACGAGCAGTACTTC.

In this sample, this clone turned up a few times. The germline gene is not matched at one end of the junction; a read error may be the cause. This chain joins TRBV7-9 and TRBJ2-1, with 7 bases aligning to TRBD1. Germline CDR1 and CDR2: SEHNR and FQNEAQ (reference sequence). The CDR3 loop spans 12 amino acids. The CDR3 DNA reads as TGTGCCAGCAGGGTTCGAGGGGGCGGTGAACTCTTC. Amino acid sequence: CASRVRGGGELF.

The rearrangement links TRBV4-3 to TRBJ1-3; D is unresolved. Trimming took 1 base from V and 0 from J, leaving 4 bases between them. Looked up from germline, CDR1 is LGHNA and CDR2 is YSLEER. This CDR3 is 14 amino acids long. The CDR3 sequence: CASSQAVSGNTIYF. The CDR3 nucleotides read TGCGCCAGCAGCCAAGCAGTCTCTGGAAACACCATATATTTT.

The J gene is TRBJ2-5, the V gene TRBV30, with a weak D call TRBD1 (6 bases). Germline assignment: CDR1 GTSNPN and CDR2 SVGIG (reference sequence). The V end lost 1 base, the J end lost 5 bases, and 14 bases lay between the germline ends. This CDR3 comprises 14 residues. This chain's CDR3 is CAWSEGGSFETQYF. The DNA of the CDR3 is TGTGCCTGGAGTGAAGGGGGATCATTCGAGACCCAGTACTTC.

This sequence joins TRBV4-3 and TRBJ2-3; 12 bases agree with TRBD2. Germline V lookup: CDR1 LGHNA, CDR2 YSLEER. The V and J ends lost 0 bases and 8 bases, in that order; junction bases with no gene match: 9. The CDR3 totals 17 residues. The CDR3 reads CASSQDRLAGGQGTQYF. The DNA for the CDR3 is TGCGCCAGCAGCCAAGATCGCCTAGCGGGGGGGCAGGGTACGCAGTATTTT.

The chain has TRBV27 and TRBJ1-3; the D is unclear. V shed 5 bases and J shed 4 bases, with 18 bases lying between them. There are 16 residues in the CDR3. Germline V gene sequence: CDR1 MNHEY, CDR2 SMNVEV (reference sequence). CDR3 amino acids: CASSPSGRVGGNTIYF. The DNA of the CDR3 is TGTGCCAGCAGTCCATCCGGGAGGGTAGGGGGAAACACCATATATTTT.